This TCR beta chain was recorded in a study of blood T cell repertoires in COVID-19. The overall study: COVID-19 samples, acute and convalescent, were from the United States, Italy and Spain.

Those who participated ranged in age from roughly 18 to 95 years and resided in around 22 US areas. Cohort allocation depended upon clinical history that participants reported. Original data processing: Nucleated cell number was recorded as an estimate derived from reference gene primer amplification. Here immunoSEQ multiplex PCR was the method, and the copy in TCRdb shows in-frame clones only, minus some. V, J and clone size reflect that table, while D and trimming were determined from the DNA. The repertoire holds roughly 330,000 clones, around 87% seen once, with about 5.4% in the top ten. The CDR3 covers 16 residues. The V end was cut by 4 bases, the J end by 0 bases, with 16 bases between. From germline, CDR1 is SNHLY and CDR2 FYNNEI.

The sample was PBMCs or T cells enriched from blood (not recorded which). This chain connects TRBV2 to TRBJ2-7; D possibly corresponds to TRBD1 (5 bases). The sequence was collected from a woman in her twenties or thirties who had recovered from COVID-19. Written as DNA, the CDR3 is TGTGCCAGCAGTGCCTCCGGACACTTAAGCTCCTACGAGCAGTACTTC. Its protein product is CASSASGHLSSYEQYF.